This T cell receptor (beta chain) was profiled in a study of vaccination effects on CD4 cells after COVID-19 (dated by TCRdb to the early 2020s). In terms of the full investigation: Participants received two doses of either the BNT162b2 or the mRNA-1273 mRNA SARS-CoV-2 vaccine. The study compared SARS-CoV-2 spike-specific CD4+ TCR repertoires before and after mRNA vaccination in COVID-19 convalescent patients and infection-naive vaccine recipients. A total of approximately 9 COVID-19 convalescent patients and a handful of SARS-CoV-2-naive healthy vaccine recipients were included in the full study. Cultures from other donors in the study were sequenced using the Oncomine TCR Beta short-read assay on an Illumina iSeq 100.

Comment on this clone: The specificity of this receptor is unknown. The sample holds no much larger clone one base away, and base qualities are not on file.

In the ViraFEST assay, PBMC were stimulated with viral peptide pools, and TCR sequencing was then used to find antigen-specific CD4+ T cell clonotypes based on their expansion. After around 10 days of culture, CD4+ T cells were isolated with the EasySep CD4+ T cell isolation kit. None of the healthy vaccine recipients had a prior SARS-CoV-2 infection, which was confirmed by nucleocapsid antibody tests that came back negative both before and after vaccination. Some 2 million PBMC per well were cultured with roughly 10 ug/ml peptides in IMDM containing 5% human AB serum, approximately 9.1 IU/ml IL-2 and gentamicin. Half of the culture medium was replaced with fresh IL-2-containing medium on days 3 and 7. Unless otherwise noted, each peptide stimulation condition was cultured in triplicate wells. PBMC were separated from whole blood using Ficoll-Paque Plus gradient centrifugation and were then either cryopreserved at -140C or used fresh. The overlapping peptide pools covered the spike proteins of SARS-CoV-2 as well as those of the common cold coronaviruses HCoV-NL63, HCoV-OC43 and HCoV-229E. The QIAamp micro DNA kit was used to extract genomic DNA from the cultured CD4+ T cells.

CDR1 and CDR2, looked up from the germline V gene, are SGHTS and YDEGEE. From the cysteine through the phenylalanine, the CDR3 covers 15 amino acids. The sequence is cut down to CDR3 DNA, 45 bases in frame from base 1. V loses 4 bases of germline sequence and J loses 4 bases, and the interval between the two ends is 15 bases. Study-level results and caveats: Among healthy vaccine recipients, nearly all vaccine-induced clones were SARS-CoV-2 mono-reactive, and only 1 of 255 was cross-reactive with common cold coronaviruses. The study was limited by a small number of convalescent patients, and early post-infection timepoints were lacking. Marked clonal contraction was observed in both infection-induced and vaccine-induced clones at late post-vaccination timepoints, consistent with waning T cell responses.

Receptor libraries were prepared by the immunoSEQ multiplex PCR assay. DNA from the cultured and isolated CD4+ T cells underwent TCR beta CDR3 sequencing. Per the authors' processing: Non-productive TCR sequences were removed, reads were trimmed to the CDR3 region, and CDR3s of at least 7 amino acids were retained. The MANAFEST web app was used to identify antigen-specific clonotypes by comparing expansion in peptide wells with expansion in reference cultures. To be called positive, a clone needed expansion at FDR<0.05 compared with the reference and with all other wells, an odds ratio greater than 5, and a frequency greater than 0.1% in two replicate wells. Cross-reactive clonotypes were defined as significantly expanded in SARS-CoV-2 spike wells and in at least one common cold coronavirus spike condition. CDR3 similarity was assessed by Levenshtein distance with the stringdist R package, and unrooted trees were built with ape in R 3.6.1. The source is immuneACCESS, and TCRdb retained only in-frame sequences with V and J called. Part of the clones is not carried over; for the studies checked, unresolved V genes explain less than half of this, and the remainder is unexplained. V and J calls plus clone size are reproduced from that table; the DNA served to infer D and trimming. The sample data list about 20,000 clones, and about 65% of these were observed just once. Around 9.1% of the sample is taken by the ten largest.

The sequence derives from a human donor who received a COVID-19 vaccine. The material was CD4+ T cells from PBMCs cultured with HCoV-NL63 spike peptides, obtained before COVID-19 vaccination. The sample's cell subset or site label, in plain terms: HCoV-NL63 spike overlapping peptide pool stimulation. The chain is encoded by TRBV5-8 joined to TRBJ2-1; the D element could tentatively be TRBD1 or TRBD2, as 5 bases agree for each. Here is the DNA: TGTGCCAGCAGCATTGGGGGAAATTTTTACAATGAGCAGTTCTTC. Translated, it reads CASSIGGNFYNEQFF.